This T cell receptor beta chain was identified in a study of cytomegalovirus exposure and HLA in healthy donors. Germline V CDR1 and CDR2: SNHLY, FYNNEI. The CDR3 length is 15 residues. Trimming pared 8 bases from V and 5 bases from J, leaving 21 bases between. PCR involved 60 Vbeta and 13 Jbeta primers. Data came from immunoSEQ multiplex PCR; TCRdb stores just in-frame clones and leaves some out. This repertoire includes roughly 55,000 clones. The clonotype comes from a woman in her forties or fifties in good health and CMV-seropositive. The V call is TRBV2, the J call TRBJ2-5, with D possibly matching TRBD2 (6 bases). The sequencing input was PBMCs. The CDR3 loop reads CASFGGSRPLETQYF. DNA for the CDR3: TGTGCCAGCTTCGGGGGATCTAGACCACTGGAGACCCAGTACTTC.